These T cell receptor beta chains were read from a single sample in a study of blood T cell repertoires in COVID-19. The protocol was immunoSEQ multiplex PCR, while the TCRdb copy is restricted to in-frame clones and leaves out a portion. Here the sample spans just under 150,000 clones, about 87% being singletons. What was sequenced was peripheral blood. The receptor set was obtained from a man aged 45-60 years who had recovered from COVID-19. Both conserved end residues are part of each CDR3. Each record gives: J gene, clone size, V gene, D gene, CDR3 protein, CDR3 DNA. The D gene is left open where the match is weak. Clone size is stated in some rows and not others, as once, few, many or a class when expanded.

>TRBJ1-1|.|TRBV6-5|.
CASTLVGGANTEAFF
TGTGCCAGCACCTTAGTAGGGGGGGCGAACACTGAAGCTTTCTTT
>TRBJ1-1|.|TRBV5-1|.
CASRTEMNTEAFF
TGCGCCAGCAGAACAGAAATGAACACTGAAGCTTTCTTT
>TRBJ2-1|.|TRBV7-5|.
CARSSGQVDNEQFF
TGTGCCAGAAGCTCGGGACAGGTCGACAATGAGCAGTTCTTC
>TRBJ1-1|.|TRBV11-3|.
CASSLEDWGLNTEAFF
TGTGCCAGCAGCTTAGAAGATTGGGGGCTGAACACTGAAGCTTTCTTT
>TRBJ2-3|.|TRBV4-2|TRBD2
CASSHTGTSGGTDTQYF
TGTGCCAGCAGCCATACCGGGACTAGCGGGGGCACAGATACGCAGTATTTT
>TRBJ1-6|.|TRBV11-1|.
CASSFGAGRLAPLHF
TGTGCCAGCAGCTTTGGGGCCGGAAGATTGGCGCCCCTCCACTTT
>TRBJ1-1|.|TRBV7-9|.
CASSLVGWGEMDTEAFF
TGTGCCAGCAGCTTAGTAGGGTGGGGGGAAATGGACACTGAAGCTTTCTTT
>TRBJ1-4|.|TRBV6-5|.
CASSYNSGSEKLFF
TGTGCCAGCAGTTACAACAGTGGGAGTGAAAAACTGTTTTTT
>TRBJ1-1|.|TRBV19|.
CASSQGMGRAFF
TGTGCCAGTAGCCAGGGTATGGGGAGGGCTTTCTTT
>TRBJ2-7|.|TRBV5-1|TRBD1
CASSSGQGRGEQYF
TGCGCCAGCAGCTCTGGACAGGGGAGAGGCGAGCAGTACTTC
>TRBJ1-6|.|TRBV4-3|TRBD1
CASSQEWGTGILVSPLHF
TGCGCCAGCAGCCAAGAGTGGGGGACAGGGATCCTCGTTTCACCCCTCCACTTT
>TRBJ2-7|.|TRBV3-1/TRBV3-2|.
CASSQDGRAYSYEQYF
TGTGCCAGCAGCCAAGACGGCAGGGCCTACTCCTACGAGCAGTACTTC
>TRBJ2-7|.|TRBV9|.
CASSVATSGGAYEQYF
TGTGCCAGCAGCGTAGCTACATCTGGGGGCGCCTACGAGCAGTACTTC
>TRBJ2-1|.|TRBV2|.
CASTPDRSYNEQFF
TGTGCCAGCACGCCGGACAGATCCTACAATGAGCAGTTCTTC
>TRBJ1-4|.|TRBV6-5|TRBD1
CASSYSGQGGEKLFF
TGTGCCAGCAGTTACTCCGGACAGGGTGGGGAAAAACTGTTTTTT
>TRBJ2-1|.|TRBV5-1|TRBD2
CASSLNWGGGSYNEQFF
TGCGCCAGCAGCTTGAACTGGGGCGGGGGATCCTACAATGAGCAGTTCTTC
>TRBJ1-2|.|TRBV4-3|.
CASSQGQPLSYGYTF
TGCGCCAGCAGCCAAGGACAGCCCCTTTCCTATGGCTACACCTTC
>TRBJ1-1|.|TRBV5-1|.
CASSLRSSVQNTEAFF
TGCGCCAGCAGCCTACGTTCTTCCGTGCAGAACACTGAAGCTTTCTTT
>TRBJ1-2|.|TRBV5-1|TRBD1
CASSPGQGPNYGYTF
TGCGCCAGCAGCCCAGGACAGGGTCCTAACTATGGCTACACCTTC
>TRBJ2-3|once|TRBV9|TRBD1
CASSVGDRGPDTQYF
TGTGCCAGCAGCGTAGGGGACAGGGGCCCAGATACGCAGTATTTT